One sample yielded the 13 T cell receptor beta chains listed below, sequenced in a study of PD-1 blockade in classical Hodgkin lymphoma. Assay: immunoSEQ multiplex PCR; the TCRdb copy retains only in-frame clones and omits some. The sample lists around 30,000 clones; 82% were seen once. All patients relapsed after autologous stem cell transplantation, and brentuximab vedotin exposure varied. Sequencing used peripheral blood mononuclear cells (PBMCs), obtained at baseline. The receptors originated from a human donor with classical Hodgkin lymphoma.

The CDR3 sequence is CSVQLLAGSNTEAFF. The CDR3 DNA is TGCAGCGTTCAATTGCTCGCTGGGTCCAACACTGAAGCTTTCTTT. V gene TRBV29-1 combines with J gene TRBJ1-1; no clear D gene. This CDR3 has 15 amino acids. Trimming removed 5 bases at V and 2 bases at J, with 18 bases between. Germline CDR1 is SQVTM and CDR2 is ANQGSEA.

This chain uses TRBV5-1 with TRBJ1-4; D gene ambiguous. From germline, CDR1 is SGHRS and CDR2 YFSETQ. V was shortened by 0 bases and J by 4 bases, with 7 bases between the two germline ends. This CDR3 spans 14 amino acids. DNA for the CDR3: TGCGCCAGCAGCTTGGGGCAAATTAATGAAAAACTGTTTTTT. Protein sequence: CASSLGQINEKLFF.

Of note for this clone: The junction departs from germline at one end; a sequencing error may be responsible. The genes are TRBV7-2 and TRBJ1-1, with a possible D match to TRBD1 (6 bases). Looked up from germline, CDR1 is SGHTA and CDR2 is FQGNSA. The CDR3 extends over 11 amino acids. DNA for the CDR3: TGTGCCAGCAGCTCGACAGGATATGGTGTCTTT. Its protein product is CASSSTGYGVF.

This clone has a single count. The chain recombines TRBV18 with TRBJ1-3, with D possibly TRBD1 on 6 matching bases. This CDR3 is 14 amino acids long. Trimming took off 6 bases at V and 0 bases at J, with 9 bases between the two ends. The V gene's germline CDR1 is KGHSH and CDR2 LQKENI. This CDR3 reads CASSLDSSGNTIYF. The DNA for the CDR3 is TGTGCCAGCTCCCTGGACAGCTCTGGAAACACCATATATTTT.

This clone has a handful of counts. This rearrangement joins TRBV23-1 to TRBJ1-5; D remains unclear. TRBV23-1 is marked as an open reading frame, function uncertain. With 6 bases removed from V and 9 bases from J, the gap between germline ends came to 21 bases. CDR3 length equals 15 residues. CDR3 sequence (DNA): TGCGCCAGCAGCCCGGTGAGACAAGACCAGTGGCCCCAGCATTTT. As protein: CASSPVRQDQWPQHF.

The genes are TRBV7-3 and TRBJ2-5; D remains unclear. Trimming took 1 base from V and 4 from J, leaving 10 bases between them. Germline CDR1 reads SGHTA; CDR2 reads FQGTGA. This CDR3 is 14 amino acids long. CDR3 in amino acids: CASSLRGSRETQYF. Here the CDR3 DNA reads TGTGCCAGCAGCTTAAGGGGATCCCGAGAGACCCAGTACTTC.

The CDR3 DNA follows: TGTGCCATCAGTGAGTTCTCCGGGATCTCTAACTATGGCTACACCTTC. Translating gives CAISEFSGISNYGYTF. V usage is TRBV10-3 and J usage is TRBJ1-2, with unresolved D. The CDR3 contains 16 residues. Germline V lookup: CDR1 ENHRY, CDR2 SYGVKD. Trimming cost V 1 base and J 0 bases, with 12 bases left between them.

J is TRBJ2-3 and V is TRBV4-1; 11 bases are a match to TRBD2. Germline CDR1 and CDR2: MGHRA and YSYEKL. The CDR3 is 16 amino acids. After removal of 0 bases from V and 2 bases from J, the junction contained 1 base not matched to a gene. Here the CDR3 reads CASSQELAGATDTQYF. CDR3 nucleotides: TGCGCCAGCAGCCAAGAACTAGCGGGGGCCACAGATACGCAGTATTTT.

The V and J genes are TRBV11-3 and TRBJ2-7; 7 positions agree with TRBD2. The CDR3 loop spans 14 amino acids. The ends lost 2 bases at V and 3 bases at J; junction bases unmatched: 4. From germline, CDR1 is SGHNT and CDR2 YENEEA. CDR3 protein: CASSLRAGDYEQYF. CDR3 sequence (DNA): TGTGCCAGCAGCTTACGGGCGGGGGACTACGAGCAGTACTTC.

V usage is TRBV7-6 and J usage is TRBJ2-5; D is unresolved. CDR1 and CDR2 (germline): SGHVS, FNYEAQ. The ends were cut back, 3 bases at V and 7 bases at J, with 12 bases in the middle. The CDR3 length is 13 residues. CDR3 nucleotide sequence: TGTGCCAGCAGCTTCCGTGGAGTCTCGACCCAGTACTTC. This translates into CASSFRGVSTQYF. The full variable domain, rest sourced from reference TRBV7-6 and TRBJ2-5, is GAGVSQSPRYKVTKRGQDVALRCDPISGHVSLYWYRQALGQGPEFLTYFNYEAQQDKSGLPNDRFSAERPEGSISTLTIQRTEQRDSAMYRCASSFRGVSTQYFGPGTRLLVL.

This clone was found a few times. CDR3 DNA sequence: TGTGCCAGCCTCCCACAGGGTATCGGGGAGCTGTTTTTT. Protein sequence: CASLPQGIGELFF. The V and J genes are TRBV7-9 and TRBJ2-2, with D perhaps matching TRBD1 (6 bases). Per germline, CDR1 SEHNR and CDR2 FQNEAQ (reference sequence). The CDR3 spans 13 residues. V was trimmed by 8 bases and J by 7 bases, leaving 14 bases between them.

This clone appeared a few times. Here the CDR3 reads CASSILTGSSGNTIYF. The CDR3 bases are TGTGCCAGCAGCATACTCACGGGGAGCTCTGGAAACACCATATATTTT. V usage is TRBV7-9 and J usage is TRBJ1-3; D gene ambiguous. V was trimmed by 5 bases and J by 0 bases, leaving 14 bases between them. Germline V gene data show CDR1 as SEHNR and CDR2 as FQNEAQ (reference sequence). This CDR3 has 16 amino acids. Complete variable domain (other parts from reference TRBV7-9 and TRBJ1-3): DTGVSQNPRHKITKRGQNVTFRCDPISEHNRLYWYRQTLGQGPEFLTYFQNEAQLEKSRLLSDRFSAERPKGSFSTLEIQRTEQGDSAMYLCASSILTGSSGNTIYFGEGSWLTVV.

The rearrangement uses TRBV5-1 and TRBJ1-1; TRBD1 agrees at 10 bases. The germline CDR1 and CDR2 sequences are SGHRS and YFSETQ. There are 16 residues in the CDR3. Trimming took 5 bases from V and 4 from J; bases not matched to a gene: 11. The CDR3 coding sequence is TGCGCCAGCAGATATGGGGGACAGGGGTTAGGCACTGAAGCTTTCTTT. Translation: CASRYGGQGLGTEAFF.